The next 22 T cell receptor beta chains were all read from a single sample in a study of lymphopenia after photon versus proton radiotherapy. Produced via immunoSEQ multiplex PCR; TCRdb's table is partial and in-frame only. The sample includes approximately 24,000 clones, roughly 90% of them seen just once. Sequences were derived from peripheral blood, sampled from a patient treated with photon-based radiotherapy. These receptors all come from a man between 50 and 59 years old with gastric cancer.

The chain carries TRBV5-6 and TRBJ1-1, with D tentatively TRBD1 (6 bases). Trimming left V 4 bases short and J 6 bases short, with 16 bases between. CDR3 length: 14 residues. From germline, CDR1 is SGHDT and CDR2 YYEEEE. CDR3 DNA sequence: TGTGCCAGCAGCCTAAGCGACAGGAGGCCTGAAGCTTTCTTT. Amino acids: CASSLSDRRPEAFF.

The rearrangement links TRBV6-6 to TRBJ2-7, with a tentative D call TRBD1 (5 bases). Trimming shortened V by 5 bases and J by 3 bases, and 8 bases separated the two germline ends. This CDR3 region has 12 residues. Germline assignment: CDR1 MNHNY and CDR2 SVGAGI (reference sequence). CDR3 sequence: CASSLDSYEQYV. CDR3 coding DNA: TGTGCCAGCAGTCTTGACAGCTACGAGCAGTACGTC.

This chain connects TRBV9 to TRBJ1-2; TRBD1 aligns across 9 bases. The CDR3 runs 13 residues. Trimming at V came to 5 bases and at J to 8 bases, leaving 7 bases not matched to a gene. The V gene's germline CDR1 is SGDLS and CDR2 YYNGEE. The CDR3 DNA reads as TGTGCCAGCAGTCCCGGGACAGGGTACGGCTACACCTTC. Its translation: CASSPGTGYGYTF.

The chain employs TRBV7-8 and TRBJ1-5; D gene unclear. Trimming removed 3 bases from V and 0 bases from J, with 9 bases in between. The CDR3 consists of 15 residues. Germline CDR1 reads SGHVS; CDR2 reads FQNEAQ. The CDR3: CASSFQENSNQPQHF. In DNA form, the CDR3 reads TGTGCCAGCAGCTTCCAAGAAAATAGCAATCAGCCCCAGCATTTT.

The V gene is TRBV4-1, the J gene TRBJ2-7; TRBD1 might be the D (6 bases). The length of the CDR3 is 14 residues. Germline values: CDR1 MGHRA, CDR2 YSYEKL. Trimming shortened V by 4 bases and J by 2 bases, and 12 bases separated the two germline ends. The chain's CDR3 is CASSPEGVTYEQYF. CDR3 sequence (DNA): TGCGCCAGCAGCCCAGAGGGGGTTACCTACGAGCAGTACTTC.

This chain uses TRBV12-5 with TRBJ1-2; D unclear. V gave up 6 bases and J gave up 2 bases, with 10 bases separating them. Germline CDR1 is LGHNT and CDR2 is FRNRAP. The CDR3 extends over 13 amino acids. The CDR3 is CASGSTRNYGYTF. Written as DNA, the CDR3 is TGTGCTAGTGGCTCGACACGAAACTATGGCTACACCTTC.

The V gene is TRBV4-3, the J gene TRBJ1-4, with TRBD1 as a possible D gene (6 bases). The V and J ends lost 0 bases and 8 bases respectively, with 16 bases between them. Germline-derived CDR1 and CDR2 are LGHNA and YSLEER. The CDR3 runs 16 residues. Here the CDR3 DNA reads TGCGCCAGCAGCCAAGATGGAACAGGGCGAGGCGAAAAACTGTTTTTT. Translated, it gives CASSQDGTGRGEKLFF.

The chain links TRBV5-1 to TRBJ1-1; D gene uncertain. CDR3 length: 15 residues. Per germline, CDR1 SGHRS and CDR2 YFSETQ. V lost 1 base, J lost 5 bases, and 15 bases lay in between. The CDR3, as DNA: TGCGCCAGCAGCTTGTCCCCGGGTTTAAAAACTGAAGCTTTCTTT. This gives the protein CASSLSPGLKTEAFF. Based on the CDR3 plus reference TRBV5-1 and TRBJ1-1, the full variable domain is KAGVTQTPRYLIKTRGQQVTLSCSPISGHRSVSWYQQTPGQGLQFLFEYFSETQRNKGNFPGRFSGRQFSNSRSEMNVSTLELGDSALYLCASSLSPGLKTEAFFGQGTRLTVV.

The chain links TRBV7-2 to TRBJ2-5; 7 nucleotides line up with TRBD1. The DNA end favors TRBJ2-7, so the J call may be wrong. Germline CDR1 is SGHTA and CDR2 is FQGNSA. The CDR3 totals 14 residues. The CDR3 DNA sequence: TGTGCCAGCAGTCCCGACAGGGACCGCTACGAGCAGTACTTC. Encoded protein: CASSPDRDRYEQYF.

This chain uses TRBV10-3 with TRBJ2-3; possibly TRBD1 or TRBD2 for D (6 bases each). The germline gives CDR1 ENHRY, CDR2 SYGVKD. This CDR3 has 15 amino acids. The V end lost 4 bases, the J end lost 2 bases, and 13 bases lay between the germline ends. DNA of the CDR3: TGTGCCATCAGTGGAAGGGGGGCCATCACAGATACGCAGTATTTT. Amino acids: CAISGRGAITDTQYF.

This rearrangement joins TRBV7-2 to TRBJ2-5, with 11 bases identical to TRBD1. The junction had 9 bases not matched to a gene; V was cut back by 5 bases and J by 4 bases. CDR3 size: 16 residues. Looked up from germline, CDR1 is SGHTA and CDR2 is FQGNSA. DNA of the CDR3: TGTGCCAGCAGCCTGAGGACAGGGGGCGTTGGAGAGACCCAGTACTTC. This translates into CASSLRTGGVGETQYF. Full variable domain (missing parts from reference TRBV7-2 and TRBJ2-5): GAGVSQSPSNKVTEKGKDVELRCDPISGHTALYWYRQSLGQGLEFLIYFQGNSAPDKSGLPSDRFSAERTGGSVSTLTIQRTQQEDSAVYLCASSLRTGGVGETQYFGPGTRLLVL.

The chain couples TRBV18 to TRBJ1-1; the match to TRBD1 covers 11 bases. The CDR3 sequence is 15 residues long. Unmatched junction bases numbered 5, after V lost 2 bases and J lost 6 bases. Germline values: CDR1 KGHSH, CDR2 LQKENI. The CDR3 DNA is TGTGCCAGCTCACCATTAGGACAGGGGGCGCCTGAAGCTTTCTTT. Protein product: CASSPLGQGAPEAFF.

There are a few counts of this clone. V and J are TRBV10-3 and TRBJ1-5; D remains unclear. Germline V gene sequence: CDR1 ENHRY, CDR2 SYGVKD. The CDR3 is made up of 12 amino acids. V lost 3 bases and J lost 3, with 3 bases in between. Here the CDR3 reads CAISEANQPQHF. CDR3 in DNA: TGTGCCATCAGTGAAGCCAATCAGCCCCAGCATTTT.

This clone was picked up one time. The chain recombines TRBV10-1 with TRBJ1-6, with D maybe TRBD1 (6 bases). The germline V gene encodes CDR1 WNHNN and CDR2 SYGVQD (reference sequence). Trimming took off 2 bases at V and 13 bases at J, with 15 bases between the two ends. The length of the CDR3 is 14 residues. Written as DNA, the CDR3 is TGCGCCAGCAGTGAGAGAGCAGGGGCTGGCCCCCTCCACTTT. This encodes CASSERAGAGPLHF.

The rearrangement links TRBV19 to TRBJ2-1; maybe TRBD1 (5 bases). The CDR3 has 11 residues. In germline, CDR1 is LNHDA, CDR2 SQIVND (reference sequence). V was trimmed by 11 bases and J by 9 bases, leaving 14 bases between them. As DNA, the CDR3 is TGTGCCTCTCAGGGTCATGGTGAGCAGTTCTTC. Residues: CASQGHGEQFF.

The genes are TRBV7-9 and TRBJ2-2; D gene unclear. Germline lookup yields CDR1 SEHNR and CDR2 FQNEAQ (reference sequence). This CDR3 comprises 16 residues. V lost 5 bases and J 0 bases, leaving 13 bases between the germline ends. CDR3 protein: CASSTLLRANTGELFF. The DNA for the CDR3 is TGTGCCAGCAGCACCCTCTTGCGAGCGAACACCGGGGAGCTGTTTTTT. Filled out from reference TRBV7-9 and TRBJ2-2, the complete variable domain reads DTGVSQNPRHKITKRGQNVTFRCDPISEHNRLYWYRQTLGQGPEFLTYFQNEAQLEKSRLLSDRFSAERPKGSFSTLEIQRTEQGDSAMYLCASSTLLRANTGELFFGEGSRLTVL.

CDR3 loop: CASSQDRRSSYEQYV. The CDR3 nucleotides read TGCGCCAGCAGCCAAGATAGGAGGAGCTCCTACGAGCAGTACGTC. This chain joins TRBV4-1 and TRBJ2-7, with D maybe TRBD2 (5 bases). Germline V lookup: CDR1 MGHRA, CDR2 YSYEKL. The CDR3 length is 15 residues. Trimming left V 0 bases short and J 0 bases short, with 9 bases between.

The chain joins TRBV10-1 to TRBJ2-2, with D uncertain. Germline V CDR1 and CDR2: WNHNN, SYGVQD (reference sequence). The CDR3 is made up of 13 amino acids. Trimming left V 7 bases short and J 1 base short, with 7 bases between. The CDR3 DNA sequence: TGCGCCAGCACTCCCCGGAACACCGGGGAGCTGTTTTTT. Residues: CASTPRNTGELFF.

The chain combines TRBV19 with TRBJ2-3; tentative D call: TRBD1 (7 bases). Trimming stripped 3 bases from V and 3 bases from J, with 16 bases between. The CDR3 consists of 16 residues. CDR1 and CDR2 (germline): LNHDA, SQIVND (reference sequence). The CDR3 sequence: CASSISQGGLTDTQYF. As DNA, the CDR3 is TGTGCCAGTAGTATCAGCCAGGGGGGATTAACAGATACGCAGTATTTT.

V and J are TRBV5-1 and TRBJ2-2; D ambiguous. CDR1 and CDR2 (germline): SGHRS, YFSETQ. This CDR3 is built from 11 residues. V dropped 2 bases and J dropped 6 bases, with 2 bases sitting between them. CDR3 region: CASSFAGELFF. Here the CDR3 DNA reads TGCGCCAGCAGCTTCGCCGGGGAGCTGTTTTTT.

This rearrangement joins TRBV6-1 to TRBJ1-2; D remains unclear. Per the germline V gene, CDR1 is MNHNS and CDR2 is SASEGT. The CDR3 is made up of 14 amino acids. V was shortened by 6 bases and J by 10 bases, with 21 bases between the two germline ends. This chain's CDR3 is CASSVRRVEGDYTF. Here the CDR3 DNA reads TGTGCCAGCAGCGTTAGGCGAGTTGAAGGTGACTACACCTTC.

The chain recombines TRBV20-1 with TRBJ1-1; TRBD1 is a possible D gene (6 bases). The CDR3 covers 11 residues. V was clipped by 5 bases and J by 7 bases, with 11 bases between them. Looked up from germline, CDR1 is DFQATT and CDR2 is SNEGSKA (reference sequence). CDR3 sequence reads: CSAARTDEAFF. CDR3 bases: TGCAGTGCTGCTCGGACAGATGAAGCTTTCTTT.